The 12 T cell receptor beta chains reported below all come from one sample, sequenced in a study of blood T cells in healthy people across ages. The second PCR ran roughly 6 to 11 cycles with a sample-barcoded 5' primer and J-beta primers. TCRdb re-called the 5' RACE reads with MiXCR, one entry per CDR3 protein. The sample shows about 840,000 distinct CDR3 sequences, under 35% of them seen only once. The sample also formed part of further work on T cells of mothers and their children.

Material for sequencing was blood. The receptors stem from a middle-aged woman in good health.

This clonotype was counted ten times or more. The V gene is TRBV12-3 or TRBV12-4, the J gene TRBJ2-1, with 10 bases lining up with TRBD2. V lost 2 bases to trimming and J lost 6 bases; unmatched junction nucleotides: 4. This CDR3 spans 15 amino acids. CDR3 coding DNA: TGTGCCAGCAGTTTACCTAGCGGGGGTCTCAATGAGCAGTTCTTC. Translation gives CASSLPSGGLNEQFF.

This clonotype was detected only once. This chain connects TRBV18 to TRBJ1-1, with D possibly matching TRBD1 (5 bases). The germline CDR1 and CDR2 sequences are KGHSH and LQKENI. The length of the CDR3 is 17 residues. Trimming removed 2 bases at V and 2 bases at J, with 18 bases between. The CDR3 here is CASSPMTVPLHNTEAFF. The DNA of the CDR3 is TGTGCCAGCTCACCAATGACAGTACCTCTTCATAACACTGAAGCTTTCTTT.

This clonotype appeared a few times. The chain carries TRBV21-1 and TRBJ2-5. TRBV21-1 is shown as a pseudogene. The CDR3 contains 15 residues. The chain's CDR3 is CASSKESPEEETQYF. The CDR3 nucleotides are TGTGCCAGCAGCAAAGAGAGCCCAGAGGAGGAGACCCAGTACTTC.

The DNA for the CDR3 is TGTGCCAGCAGCTGGGAACCGGGACTAGCGGGGGAGATATACAACGAGCAGTACTTC. Encoded protein: CASSWEPGLAGEIYNEQYF. V usage is TRBV7-3 and J usage is TRBJ2-7; 14 positions agree with TRBD2. The CDR3 runs 19 residues. Looked up from germline, CDR1 is SGHTA and CDR2 is FQGTGA. The V and J ends lost 4 bases and 5 bases, in that order; junction bases with no gene match: 16.

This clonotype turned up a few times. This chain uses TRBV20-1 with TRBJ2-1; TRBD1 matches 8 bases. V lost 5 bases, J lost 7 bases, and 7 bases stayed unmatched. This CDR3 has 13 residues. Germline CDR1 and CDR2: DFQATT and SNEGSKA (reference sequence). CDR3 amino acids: CSAPRTGWNEQFF. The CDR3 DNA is TGCAGTGCTCCGCGGACAGGGTGGAATGAGCAGTTCTTC.

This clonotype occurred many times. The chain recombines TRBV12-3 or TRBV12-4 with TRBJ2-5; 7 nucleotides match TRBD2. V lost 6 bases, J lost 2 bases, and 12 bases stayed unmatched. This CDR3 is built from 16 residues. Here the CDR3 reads CASRYTFGGGQETQYF. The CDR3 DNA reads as TGTGCCAGCAGATACACCTTTGGGGGGGGACAAGAGACCCAGTACTTC.

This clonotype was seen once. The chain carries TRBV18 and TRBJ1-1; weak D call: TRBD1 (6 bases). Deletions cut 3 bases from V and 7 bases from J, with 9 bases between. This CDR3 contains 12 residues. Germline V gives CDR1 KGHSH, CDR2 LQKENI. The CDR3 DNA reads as TGTGCCAGCTCACCGCGGACAGATGAAGCTTTCTTT. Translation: CASSPRTDEAFF. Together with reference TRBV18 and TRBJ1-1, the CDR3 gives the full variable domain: NAGVMQNPRHLVRRRGQEARLRCSPMKGHSHVYWYRQLPEEGLKFMVYLQKENIIDESGMPKERFSAEFPKEGPSILRIQQVVRGDSAAYFCASSPRTDEAFFGQGTRLTVV.

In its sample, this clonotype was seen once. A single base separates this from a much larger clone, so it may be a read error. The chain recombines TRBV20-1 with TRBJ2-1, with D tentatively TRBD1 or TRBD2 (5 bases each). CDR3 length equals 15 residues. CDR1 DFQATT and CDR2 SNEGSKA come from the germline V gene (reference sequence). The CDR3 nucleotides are TGCAGTGCTAGAGCCGGGACGAGCACCTACAATGGGCAGTTCTTC. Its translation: CSARAGTSTYNGQFF.

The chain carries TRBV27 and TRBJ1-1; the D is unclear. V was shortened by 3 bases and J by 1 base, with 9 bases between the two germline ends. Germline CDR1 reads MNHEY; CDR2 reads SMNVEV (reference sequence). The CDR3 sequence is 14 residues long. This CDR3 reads CASSFSEPNTEAFF. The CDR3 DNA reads TGTGCCAGCAGTTTCTCAGAGCCGAACACTGAAGCTTTCTTT.

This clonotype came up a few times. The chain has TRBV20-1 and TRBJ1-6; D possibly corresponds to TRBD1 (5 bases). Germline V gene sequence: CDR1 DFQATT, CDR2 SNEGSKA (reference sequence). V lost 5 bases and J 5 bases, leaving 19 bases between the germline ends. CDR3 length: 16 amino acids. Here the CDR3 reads CSAARDPLRNNSPLHF. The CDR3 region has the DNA TGCAGTGCTGCCCGGGACCCCCTGCGCAATAATTCACCCCTCCACTTT.

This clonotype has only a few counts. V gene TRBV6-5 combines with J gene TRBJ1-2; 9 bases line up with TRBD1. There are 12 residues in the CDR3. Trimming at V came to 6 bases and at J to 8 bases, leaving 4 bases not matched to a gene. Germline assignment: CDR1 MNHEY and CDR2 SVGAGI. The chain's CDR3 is CASRQGAWGYTF. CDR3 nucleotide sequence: TGTGCCAGCAGACAGGGGGCGTGGGGCTACACCTTC.

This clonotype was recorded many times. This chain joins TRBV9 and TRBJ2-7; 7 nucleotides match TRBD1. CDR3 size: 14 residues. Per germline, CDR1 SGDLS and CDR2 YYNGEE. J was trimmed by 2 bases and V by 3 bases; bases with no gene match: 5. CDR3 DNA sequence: TGTGCCAGCAGCGCCGGGGACAGCACCTACGAGCAGTACTTC. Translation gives CASSAGDSTYEQYF.